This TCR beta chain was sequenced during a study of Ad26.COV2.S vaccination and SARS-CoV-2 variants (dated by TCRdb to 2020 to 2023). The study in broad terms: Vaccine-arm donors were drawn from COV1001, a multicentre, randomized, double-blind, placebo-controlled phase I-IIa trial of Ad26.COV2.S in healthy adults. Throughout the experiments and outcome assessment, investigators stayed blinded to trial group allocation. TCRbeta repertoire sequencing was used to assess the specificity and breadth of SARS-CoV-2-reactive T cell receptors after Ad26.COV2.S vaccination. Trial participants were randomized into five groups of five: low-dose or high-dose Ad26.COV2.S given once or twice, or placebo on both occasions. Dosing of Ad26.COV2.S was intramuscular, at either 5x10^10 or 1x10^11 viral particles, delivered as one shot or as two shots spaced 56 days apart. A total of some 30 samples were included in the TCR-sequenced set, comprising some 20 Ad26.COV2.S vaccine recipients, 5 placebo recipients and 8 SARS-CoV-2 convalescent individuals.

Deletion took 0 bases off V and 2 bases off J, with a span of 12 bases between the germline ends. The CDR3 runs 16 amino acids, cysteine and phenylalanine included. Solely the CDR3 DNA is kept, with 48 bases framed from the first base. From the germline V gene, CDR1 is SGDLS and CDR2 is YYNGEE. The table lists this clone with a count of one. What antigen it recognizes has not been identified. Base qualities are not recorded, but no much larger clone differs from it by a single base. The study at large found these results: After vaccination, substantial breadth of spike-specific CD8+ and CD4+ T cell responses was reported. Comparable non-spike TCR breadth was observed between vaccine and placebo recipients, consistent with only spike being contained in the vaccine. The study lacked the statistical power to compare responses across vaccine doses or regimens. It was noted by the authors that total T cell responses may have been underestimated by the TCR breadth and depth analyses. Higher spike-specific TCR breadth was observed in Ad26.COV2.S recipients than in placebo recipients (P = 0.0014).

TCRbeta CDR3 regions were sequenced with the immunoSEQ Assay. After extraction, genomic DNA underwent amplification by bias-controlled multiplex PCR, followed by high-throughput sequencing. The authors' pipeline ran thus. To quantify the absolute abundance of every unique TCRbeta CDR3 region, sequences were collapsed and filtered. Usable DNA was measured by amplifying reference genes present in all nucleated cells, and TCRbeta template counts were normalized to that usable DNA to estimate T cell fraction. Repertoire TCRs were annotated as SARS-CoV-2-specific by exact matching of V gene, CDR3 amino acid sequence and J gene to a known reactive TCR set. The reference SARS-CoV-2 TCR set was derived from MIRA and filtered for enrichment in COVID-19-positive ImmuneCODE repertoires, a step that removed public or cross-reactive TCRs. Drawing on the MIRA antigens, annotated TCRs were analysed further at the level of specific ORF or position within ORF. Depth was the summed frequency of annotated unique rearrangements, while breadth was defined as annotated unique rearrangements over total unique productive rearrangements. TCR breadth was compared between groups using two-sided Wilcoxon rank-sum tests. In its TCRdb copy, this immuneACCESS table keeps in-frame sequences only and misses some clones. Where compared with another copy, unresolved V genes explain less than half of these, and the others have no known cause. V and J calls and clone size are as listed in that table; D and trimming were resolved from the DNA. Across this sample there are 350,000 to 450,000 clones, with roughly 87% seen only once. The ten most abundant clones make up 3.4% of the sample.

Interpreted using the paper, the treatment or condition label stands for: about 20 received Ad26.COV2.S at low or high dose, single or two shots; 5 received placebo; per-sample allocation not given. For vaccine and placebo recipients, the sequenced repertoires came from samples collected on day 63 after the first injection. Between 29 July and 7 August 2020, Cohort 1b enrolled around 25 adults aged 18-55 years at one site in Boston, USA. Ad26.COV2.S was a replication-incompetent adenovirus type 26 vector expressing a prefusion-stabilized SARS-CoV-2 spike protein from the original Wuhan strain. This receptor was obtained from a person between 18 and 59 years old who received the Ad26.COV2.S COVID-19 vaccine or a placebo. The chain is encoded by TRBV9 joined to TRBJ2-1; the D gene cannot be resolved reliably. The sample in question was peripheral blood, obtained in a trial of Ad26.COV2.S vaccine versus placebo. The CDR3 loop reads CASSVAGNPAYNEQFF. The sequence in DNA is TGTGCCAGCAGCGTAGCCGGCAACCCAGCCTACAATGAGCAGTTCTTC.